This entry lists 7 T cell receptor beta chains sequenced from one sample in a study of blood T cells in healthy people across ages. With a J-beta primer mix and a sample-barcoded 5' primer, a second PCR ran about 7 to 12 cycles. TCRdb ran MiXCR on the 5' RACE reads and lists one entry per CDR3 protein. This sample has roughly 680,000 distinct CDR3 sequences, with 40% to 65% found just once. The specimen sequenced was blood. These receptors came from a woman older than 75 in good health.

This clonotype was picked up one time. This chain links TRBV3-1 with TRBJ2-1; 10 nucleotides agree with TRBD2. Germline V lookup: CDR1 LGHDT, CDR2 YNNKEL (reference sequence). V lost 1 base and J lost 6; bases outside the gene matches: 3. The CDR3 covers 15 residues. The DNA for the CDR3 is TGTGCCAGCAGCCAAGGAGCGGGAGGGCTCAATGAGCAGTTCTTC. Translating gives CASSQGAGGLNEQFF.

The chain combines TRBV7-2 with TRBJ2-1; D unclear. This CDR3 has 15 amino acids. Trimming removed 5 bases at V and 10 bases at J, with 21 bases between. CDR1 SGHTA and CDR2 FQGNSA come from the germline V gene. This CDR3 is CASSPGAFGYGEQFF. The CDR3 DNA is TGTGCCAGCAGCCCAGGAGCCTTCGGGTATGGGGAGCAGTTCTTC.

CDR3 sequence: CASSLAGGRYNEQFF. The CDR3 DNA sequence: TGCGCCAGCAGCTTAGCAGGGGGAAGATACAATGAGCAGTTCTTC. The V and J genes are TRBV5-1 and TRBJ2-1; TRBD1 aligns across 7 bases. CDR1 and CDR2 (germline): SGHRS, YFSETQ. The CDR3 length is 15 residues. The J segment lost 4 bases and the V segment lost 2 bases, leaving 6 bases of the junction unmatched.

This sequence joins TRBV10-1 and TRBJ1-1; D is unclear. The CDR3 covers 12 residues. The V gene's germline CDR1 is WNHNN and CDR2 SYGVQD (reference sequence). V lost 0 bases and J lost 9, with 8 bases in between. The CDR3 region is CASSESNNQAFF. In nucleotides, the CDR3 is TGCGCCAGCAGTGAGTCGAATAACCAAGCTTTCTTT.

The J gene is TRBJ1-6, the V gene TRBV27; D is uncertain. The germline V gene has CDR1 MNHEY and CDR2 SMNVEV (reference sequence). V dropped 3 bases and J dropped 7 bases, with 10 bases sitting between them. The length of the CDR3 is 14 residues. The CDR3 DNA is TGTGCCAGCAGTTTTCCCGGGGTAAATTCACCCCTCCACTTT. It yields the protein CASSFPGVNSPLHF.

This clonotype was seen many times. The chain is built from TRBV10-3 and TRBJ2-7, with 8 bases that match TRBD1. Germline values: CDR1 ENHRY, CDR2 SYGVKD. V lost 6 bases, J lost 3 bases, and 7 bases stayed unmatched. This CDR3 region has 14 residues. CDR3 nucleotides: TGTGCCATCAGACCGACAGGGGACCTCTACGAGCAGTACTTC. Translation gives CAIRPTGDLYEQYF.

Remarks on this clonotype: A read error is possible here, since a much larger clone lies one base away. J is TRBJ1-4 and V is TRBV10-3; D possibly corresponds to TRBD1 (5 bases). The V end lost 8 bases, the J end lost 3 bases, and 13 bases lay between the germline ends. CDR3 length: 14 residues. Per the germline V gene, CDR1 is ENHRY and CDR2 is SYGVKD. The CDR3: CAIRETAPNEKLFF. The DNA of the CDR3 is TGTGCCATCCGCGAGACAGCACCTAATGAAAAACTGTTTTTT.